Sequencing of this TCR beta chain was carried out in a study of shared T cell receptors in the human thymus. Germline-derived CDR1 and CDR2 are SQVTM and ANQGSEA. The CDR3 loop spans 14 amino acids. Trimming stripped 4 bases from V and 6 bases from J, with 19 bases between. TCRdb keeps only in-frame clones here, not all; method: immunoSEQ multiplex PCR. The sample lists around 730,000 clones, approximately 85% seen once, with roughly 0.01% in the top ten. The same sample was also studied in work on human thymus T cells. That paper notes: Obtained as resections during corrective heart surgery, the thymus tissue was then studied.

What was sequenced was thymocytes. The V and J genes are TRBV29-1 and TRBJ2-7; TRBD2 is a possible D gene (7 bases). This clonotype originated in a girl under three years old with a congenital heart defect. CDR3 coding DNA: TGCAGCGTTGTCCCCGGGGGGCGCGTGTGCGAGCAGTACTTC. This sequence encodes CSVVPGGRVCEQYF.